Listed here are 30 T cell receptor beta chains from one sample, sequenced in a study of regulatory T cells in long-lasting Graves disease. Libraries of TCR beta came from iRepertoire HTBI primers plus Arm-PCR of CDR3 regions. TCRdb passed the multiplex PCR reads through MiXCR, listing each CDR3 protein once. The repertoire holds about 380,000 distinct CDR3 sequences, with roughly 15% as singletons. Time point here: newly diagnosed GD, antithyroid drugs for less than 3 months. Scientists built the TCR library using RNA that was extracted from PBMCs. Sequencing used peripheral blood mononuclear cells (PBMCs), obtained at new diagnosis, from a patient treated with antithyroid drugs. The receptors stem from a female donor with Graves disease.

There are many counts of this clonotype. This rearrangement joins TRBV3-1 to TRBJ2-1; tentative D call: TRBD2 (5 bases). The CDR3 is made up of 15 amino acids. Trimming took off 3 bases at V and 0 bases at J, with 9 bases between the two ends. Germline V lookup: CDR1 LGHDT, CDR2 YNNKEL (reference sequence). DNA for the CDR3: TGTGCCAGCAGCCAGACGGGGAGCTCCTACAATGAGCAGTTCTTC. It yields the protein CASSQTGSSYNEQFF.

This clonotype was detected a few times. The J gene is TRBJ1-1, the V gene TRBV9; TRBD1 aligns across 7 bases. V lost 4 bases to trimming and J lost 4 bases; unmatched junction nucleotides: 4. The CDR3 extends over 13 amino acids. In germline, CDR1 is SGDLS, CDR2 YYNGEE. The CDR3 is CASSPGQVTEAFF. DNA of the CDR3: TGTGCCAGCAGCCCCGGACAGGTCACTGAAGCTTTCTTT. Supplemented by reference TRBV9 and TRBJ1-1, the full variable domain reads DSGVTQTPKHLITATGQRVTLRCSPRSGDLSVYWYQQSLDQGLQFLIQYYNGEERAKGNILERFSAQQFPDLHSELNLSSLELGDSALYFCASSPGQVTEAFFGQGTRLTVV.

Many counts were recorded for this clonotype. V and J are TRBV5-4 and TRBJ1-1; D is uncertain. CDR1 is SGHNT, CDR2 YYREEE, per germline (reference sequence). V lost 4 bases, J lost 0 bases, and 7 bases lay in between. CDR3 length equals 13 residues. The CDR3 reads CASSPRMNTEAFF. CDR3 bases: TGTGCCAGCAGCCCCCGGATGAACACTGAAGCTTTCTTT.

The chain employs TRBV11-3 and TRBJ2-5; 12 bases line up with TRBD2. CDR1 SGHNT and CDR2 YENEEA come from the germline V gene. With V trimmed by 2 bases and J by 5 bases, 9 bases remained unmatched. CDR3 length: 17 residues. For the CDR3, the DNA is TGTGCCAGCAGCTTAATAGCTAGCGGGGGGGCCGGGGAGACCCAGTACTTC. It specifies CASSLIASGGAGETQYF. Full variable domain (remainder filled in from reference TRBV11-3 and TRBJ2-5): EAGVVQSPRYKIIEKKQPVAFWCNPISGHNTLYWYLQNLGQGPELLIRYENEEAVDDSQLPKDRFSAERLKGVDSTLKIQPAELGDSAVYLCASSLIASGGAGETQYFGPGTRLLVL.

The sample holds a few counts of this clonotype. V usage is TRBV10-3 and J usage is TRBJ2-1; 9 bases line up with TRBD1. This CDR3 comprises 13 residues. J was trimmed by 4 bases and V by 11 bases; bases with no gene match: 6. Germline V gene sequence: CDR1 ENHRY, CDR2 SYGVKD. In nucleotides, the CDR3 is TGTGCCTTAGGGACAGGGAATTACAATGAGCAGTTCTTC. Its protein is CALGTGNYNEQFF.

In its sample, this clonotype was seen many times. J is TRBJ1-5 and V is TRBV20-1; 9 nucleotides agree with TRBD1. The ends lost 4 bases at V and 4 bases at J; junction bases unmatched: 11. The CDR3 is 16 residues long. The germline gives CDR1 DFQATT, CDR2 SNEGSKA (reference sequence). The CDR3 DNA reads TGCAGTGCTAAGCGTCGAGCGGGACAGGGAAATCAGCCCCAGCATTTT. Translation gives CSAKRRAGQGNQPQHF.

This clonotype was seen ten or more times. This chain connects TRBV27 to TRBJ2-1; a possible D gene is TRBD1 (6 bases). V was clipped by 4 bases and J by 0 bases, with 16 bases between them. The germline V gene encodes CDR1 MNHEY and CDR2 SMNVEV (reference sequence). This CDR3 has 17 amino acids. This CDR3 is CASSSGFGQSSYNEQFF. CDR3 coding DNA: TGTGCCAGCAGTTCCGGATTCGGACAGAGCTCCTACAATGAGCAGTTCTTC.

This clonotype was observed many times. V usage is TRBV7-9 and J usage is TRBJ2-1; the match to TRBD1 covers 8 bases. From germline, CDR1 is SEHNR and CDR2 FQNEAQ (reference sequence). CDR3 size: 14 residues. V trimming: 11 bases; J trimming: 9 bases; junction bases outside the gene matches: 15. As DNA, the CDR3 is TGTGCCTCAAAACAGGGGGAGAACGGTGGTGAGCAGTTCTTC. It codes for CASKQGENGGEQFF.

The chain is built from TRBV29-1 and TRBJ2-7, with 8 bases lining up with TRBD1. CDR1 and CDR2 from the germline V gene are SQVTM and ANQGSEA. With V trimmed by 7 bases and J by 0 bases, 5 bases remained unmatched. CDR3 length equals 13 residues. CDR3 DNA: TGCAGCGCCAAGGACAGGGACTCCTACGAGCAGTACTTC. Translating it yields CSAKDRDSYEQYF.

This clonotype has more than one count but fewer than ten. The genes are TRBV18 and TRBJ2-1; possibly TRBD2 for D (5 bases). This CDR3 has 14 residues. V lost 5 bases and J 7 bases, leaving 15 bases between the germline ends. CDR1 and CDR2 from the germline V gene are KGHSH and LQKENI. CDR3 sequence reads: CASSELGVGNEQFF. The CDR3 region has the DNA TGTGCCAGCTCAGAATTGGGAGTGGGAAATGAGCAGTTCTTC.

This clonotype has ten or more counts. V gene TRBV12-5 combines with J gene TRBJ2-3; the D gene is possibly TRBD2 (5 bases). Germline loops: CDR1 LGHNT, CDR2 FRNRAP. The CDR3 covers 13 residues. With 6 bases removed from V and 4 bases from J, the gap between germline ends came to 11 bases. In DNA, the CDR3 is TGTGCTAGTGGCCACGGGGTCGCAGATACGCAGTATTTT. Translated: CASGHGVADTQYF.

This clonotype was recorded at least ten times. The V gene is TRBV7-9, the J gene TRBJ2-5, with D possibly matching TRBD2 (6 bases). Germline V gives CDR1 SEHNR, CDR2 FQNEAQ (reference sequence). There are 12 residues in the CDR3. For the CDR3, the DNA is TGTGCTACCAGCGGGCGTTCAGAGACCCAGTACTTC. It yields the protein CATSGRSETQYF.

This clonotype was seen repeatedly, ten times or more. The V and J genes are TRBV6-1 and TRBJ2-5, with D possibly being TRBD2 (6 bases). V was shortened by 11 bases and J by 4 bases, with 14 bases between the two germline ends. The CDR3 consists of 12 residues. Germline V gene lookup returns CDR1 MNHNS and CDR2 SASEGT. CDR3 DNA sequence: TGTGCCGGGCCGTGGAGGGGAGAGACCCAGTACTTC. Translation gives CAGPWRGETQYF.

This clonotype was found a few times. The chain links TRBV7-9 to TRBJ2-7; D might be TRBD1 (5 bases). This CDR3 is 13 amino acids long. CDR1 SEHNR and CDR2 FQNEAQ come from the germline V gene (reference sequence). Between the trimmed V and J ends, which lost 3 bases and 2 bases, there was a span of 8 bases. The chain's CDR3 is CASSFRDPYEQYF. CDR3 nucleotide sequence: TGTGCCAGCAGCTTCAGGGATCCCTACGAGCAGTACTTC.

In the case of this clonotype: One base away lies a much larger clone, so this may be a sequencing read error. The conserved final phenylalanine or tryptophan is absent from the CDR3, which likely points to a read error. The rearrangement uses TRBV18 and TRBJ1-1, with D uncertain. CDR1 and CDR2 from the germline V gene are KGHSH and LQKENI. The length of the CDR3 is 14 residues. The V gene lost 4 bases and the J gene lost 2 bases, with 11 bases spanning the gap. The CDR3 bases are TGTGCCAGCTCACTGACTAATGAAAACACTGAAGCTTTCTCT. This encodes CASSLTNENTEAFS.

The sample holds many counts of this clonotype. In DNA form, the CDR3 reads TGTGCCAGCCGACAGGGGTCAAACATTCAGTACTTC. Its protein is CASRQGSNIQYF. The V and J genes are TRBV28 and TRBJ2-4, with TRBD1 identical over 8 bases. Looked up from germline, CDR1 is MDHEN and CDR2 is SYDVKM. The length of the CDR3 is 12 residues. Trimming took 8 bases from V and 6 from J; bases not matched to a gene: 3.

The sample holds many counts of this clonotype. The CDR3 protein is CASSFAGYEQYF. CDR3 bases: TGTGCCAGCAGCTTTGCAGGATACGAGCAGTACTTC. The gene calls are TRBV7-9 and TRBJ2-7; D gene unclear. The CDR3 contains 12 residues. CDR1 is SEHNR and CDR2 is FQNEAQ in the germline V gene (reference sequence). V was clipped by 3 bases and J by 4 bases, with 7 bases between them.

The table lists this clonotype with many counts. This chain connects TRBV7-6 to TRBJ1-1; 8 nucleotides align to TRBD1. This CDR3 comprises 13 residues. V shed 1 base, J shed 11 bases, and the junction held 6 bases outside the gene matches. Germline V CDR1 and CDR2: SGHVS, FNYEAQ. The CDR3 DNA is TGTGCCAGCAGCTTAGGCGGCAGGGGGCCGGCTTTCTTT. This codes for CASSLGGRGPAFF.

This clonotype came up many times. The chain recombines TRBV6-2 or TRBV6-3 with TRBJ2-5; the D gene is possibly TRBD2 (6 bases). V was shortened by 7 bases and J by 1 base, with 13 bases between the two germline ends. Germline V gene lookup returns CDR1 MNHEY and CDR2 SVGEGT. The CDR3 sequence is 14 residues long. The CDR3 protein is CASTPGGFQETQYF. The CDR3 DNA sequence: TGTGCCAGCACCCCCGGGGGTTTCCAAGAGACCCAGTACTTC.

This clonotype has ten or more counts. CDR3 amino acids: CSAREAGAETQYF. The CDR3 bases are TGCAGTGCTAGAGAAGCGGGAGCAGAGACCCAGTACTTC. The genes are TRBV20-1 and TRBJ2-5; 8 bases line up with TRBD2. The CDR3 has 13 residues. V was pared by 0 bases and J by 4 bases, with 1 base of the junction left unmatched. CDR1 DFQATT and CDR2 SNEGSKA come from the germline V gene (reference sequence).

This clonotype has only one observation. The CDR3 region is CASSLWGEQFF. DNA for the CDR3: TGCGCCAGCAGCTTATGGGGTGAGCAGTTCTTC. V gene TRBV5-1 combines with J gene TRBJ2-1; the D is unclear. Germline V lookup: CDR1 SGHRS, CDR2 YFSETQ. This CDR3 has 11 amino acids. V was shortened by 2 bases and J by 9 bases, with 6 bases between the two germline ends.

This clonotype was seen ten or more times. This chain links TRBV20-1 with TRBJ2-1; 8 bases agree with TRBD2. The germline V gene has CDR1 DFQATT and CDR2 SNEGSKA (reference sequence). The length of the CDR3 is 17 residues. With V trimmed by 1 base and J by 0 bases, 8 bases remained unmatched. The CDR3 loop reads CSARGHERGRSYNEQFF. The DNA of the CDR3 is TGCAGTGCTAGAGGTCACGAGCGGGGGCGCTCCTACAATGAGCAGTTCTTC.

There are many counts of this clonotype. The CDR3 sequence is CASSEAVPSYEQYF. CDR3 in DNA: TGTGCCAGCAGTGAAGCGGTACCCTCCTACGAGCAGTACTTC. V is TRBV6-1 and J is TRBJ2-7; D unclear. The CDR3 spans 14 residues. Trimming stripped 0 bases from V and 0 bases from J, with 6 bases between. The germline CDR1 and CDR2 sequences are MNHNS and SASEGT.

The sample holds many counts of this clonotype. The gene calls are TRBV30 and TRBJ2-3; 7 nucleotides line up with TRBD2. After removal of 3 bases from V and 9 bases from J, the junction contained 3 bases not matched to a gene. This CDR3 spans 11 amino acids. Looked up from germline, CDR1 is GTSNPN and CDR2 is SVGIG (reference sequence). The CDR3: CAWRAGLTQYF. CDR3 coding DNA: TGTGCCTGGAGAGCGGGACTCACGCAGTATTTT.

This clonotype was seen at least ten times. The chain is built from TRBV7-3 and TRBJ1-1, with D unclear. Trimming removed 2 bases at V and 5 bases at J, with 18 bases between. The length of the CDR3 is 16 residues. Germline V CDR1 and CDR2: SGHTA, FQGTGA. This chain's CDR3 is CASSLWAGRAETEAFF. CDR3 DNA: TGTGCCAGCAGCTTATGGGCCGGGAGGGCCGAAACTGAAGCTTTCTTT.

This clonotype occurred a few times. In DNA, the CDR3 is TGCGCCAGCATCTCAGGGGCCAACACAGATACGCAGTATTTT. This sequence encodes CASISGANTDTQYF. V is TRBV10-1 and J is TRBJ2-3; a weak D match, TRBD1 (6 bases). The germline V gene encodes CDR1 WNHNN and CDR2 SYGVQD (reference sequence). V was cut by 7 bases and J by 2 bases, with 13 bases left in between. The CDR3 consists of 14 residues.

This clonotype was picked up many times. The rearrangement links TRBV6-1 to TRBJ1-1, with D unclear. The V end lost 8 bases, the J end lost 3 bases, and 7 bases lay between the germline ends. CDR3 size: 11 residues. Germline V gene data show CDR1 as MNHNS and CDR2 as SASEGT. The CDR3 DNA reads as TGTGCCAGCTGGAGAGACACTGAAGCTTTCTTT. Its protein product is CASWRDTEAFF.

This clonotype was seen at least ten times. The V and J genes are TRBV7-9 and TRBJ2-1; D not resolved. V was pared by 7 bases and J by 7 bases, with 8 bases between. The CDR3 loop spans 11 amino acids. The germline CDR1 and CDR2 sequences are SEHNR and FQNEAQ (reference sequence). The DNA for the CDR3 is TGTGCCAGCACTTCAGTGAATGAGCAGTTCTTC. Translation: CASTSVNEQFF.

On this clonotype: It may be a read error: a sequence one base away is much more abundant. V usage is TRBV11-2 and J usage is TRBJ1-6; TRBD1 might be the D (6 bases). The CDR3 sequence is 15 residues long. Germline CDR1 is SGHAT and CDR2 is FQNNGV. V gave up 2 bases and J gave up 9 bases, with 14 bases separating them. CDR3 loop: CASSLIAGATSPLHF. The CDR3 nucleotides are TGTGCCAGCAGCTTAATAGCGGGGGCGACTTCACCCCTCCACTTT.

The gene calls are TRBV4-3 and TRBJ2-7, with D possibly being TRBD2 (6 bases). Germline V lookup: CDR1 LGHNA, CDR2 YSLEER. This CDR3 has 14 amino acids. The V end lost 2 bases, the J end lost 2 bases, and 10 bases lay between the germline ends. The CDR3 DNA follows: TGCGCCAGCAGCCAATGGGGGGATACCTACGAGCAGTACTTC. This encodes CASSQWGDTYEQYF.